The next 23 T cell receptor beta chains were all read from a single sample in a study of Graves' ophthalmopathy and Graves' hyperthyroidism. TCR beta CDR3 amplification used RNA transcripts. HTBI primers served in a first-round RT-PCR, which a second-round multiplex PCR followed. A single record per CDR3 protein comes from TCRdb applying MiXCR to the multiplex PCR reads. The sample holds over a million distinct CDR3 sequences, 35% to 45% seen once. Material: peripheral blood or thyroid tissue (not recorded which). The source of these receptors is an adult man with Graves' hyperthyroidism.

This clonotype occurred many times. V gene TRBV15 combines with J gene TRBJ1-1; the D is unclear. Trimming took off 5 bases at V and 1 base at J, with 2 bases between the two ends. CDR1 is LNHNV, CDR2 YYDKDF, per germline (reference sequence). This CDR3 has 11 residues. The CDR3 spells CATSGNTEAFF. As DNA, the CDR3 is TGTGCCACCAGCGGGAACACTGAAGCTTTCTTT.

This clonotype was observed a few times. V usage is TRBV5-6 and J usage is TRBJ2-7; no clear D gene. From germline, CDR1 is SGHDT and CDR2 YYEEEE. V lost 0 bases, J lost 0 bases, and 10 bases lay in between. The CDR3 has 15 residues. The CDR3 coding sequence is TGTGCCAGCAGCTTGGGGCCGAGTGCCTCCTACGAGCAGTACTTC. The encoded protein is CASSLGPSASYEQYF.

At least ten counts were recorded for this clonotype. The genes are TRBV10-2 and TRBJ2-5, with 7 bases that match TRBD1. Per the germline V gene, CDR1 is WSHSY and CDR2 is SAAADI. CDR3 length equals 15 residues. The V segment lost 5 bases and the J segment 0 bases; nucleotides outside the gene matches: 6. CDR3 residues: CASSSGQAYQETQYF. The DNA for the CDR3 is TGCGCCAGCAGTTCAGGACAGGCGTACCAAGAGACCCAGTACTTC.

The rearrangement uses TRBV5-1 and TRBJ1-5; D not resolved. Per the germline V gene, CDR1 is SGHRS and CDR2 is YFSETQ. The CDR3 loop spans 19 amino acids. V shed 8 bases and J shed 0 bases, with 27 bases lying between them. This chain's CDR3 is CARRYDGDRAENSNQPQHF. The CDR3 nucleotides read TGCGCCAGGCGTTACGACGGGGATCGGGCTGAAAATAGCAATCAGCCCCAGCATTTT.

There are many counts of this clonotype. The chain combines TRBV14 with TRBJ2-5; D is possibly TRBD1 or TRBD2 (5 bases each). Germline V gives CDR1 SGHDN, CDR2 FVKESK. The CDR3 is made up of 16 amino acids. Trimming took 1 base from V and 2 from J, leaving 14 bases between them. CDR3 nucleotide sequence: TGTGCCAGCAGCCAAGGACTCGGGACGTCGCAAGAGACCCAGTACTTC. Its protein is CASSQGLGTSQETQYF.

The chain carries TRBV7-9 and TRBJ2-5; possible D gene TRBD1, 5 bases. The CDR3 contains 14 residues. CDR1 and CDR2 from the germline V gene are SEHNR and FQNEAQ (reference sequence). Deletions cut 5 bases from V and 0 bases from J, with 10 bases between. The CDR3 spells CASSVRQNQETQYF. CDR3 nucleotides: TGTGCCAGCAGCGTACGACAGAACCAAGAGACCCAGTACTTC.

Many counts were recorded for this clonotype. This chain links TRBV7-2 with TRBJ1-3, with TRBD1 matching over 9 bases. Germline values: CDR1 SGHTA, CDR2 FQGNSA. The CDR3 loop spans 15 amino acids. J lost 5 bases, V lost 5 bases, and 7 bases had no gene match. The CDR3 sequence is CASSHRGRGRNTIYF. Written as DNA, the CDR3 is TGTGCCAGCAGCCACAGGGGGCGCGGACGAAACACCATATATTTT.

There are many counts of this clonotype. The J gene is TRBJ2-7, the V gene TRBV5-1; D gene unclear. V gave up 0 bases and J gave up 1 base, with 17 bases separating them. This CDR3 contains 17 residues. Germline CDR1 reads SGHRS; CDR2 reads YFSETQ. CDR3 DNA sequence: TGCGCCAGCAGCTTGGGTTCTAGTCCAACGTTTTCCTACGAGCAGTACTTC. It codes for CASSLGSSPTFSYEQYF.

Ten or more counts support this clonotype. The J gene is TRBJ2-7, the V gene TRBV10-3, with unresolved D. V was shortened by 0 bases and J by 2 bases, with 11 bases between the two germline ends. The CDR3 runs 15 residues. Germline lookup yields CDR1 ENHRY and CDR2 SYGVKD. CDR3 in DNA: TGTGCCATCAGTGAGTCCCTAGGTGTTACCTACGAGCAGTACTTC. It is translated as CAISESLGVTYEQYF.

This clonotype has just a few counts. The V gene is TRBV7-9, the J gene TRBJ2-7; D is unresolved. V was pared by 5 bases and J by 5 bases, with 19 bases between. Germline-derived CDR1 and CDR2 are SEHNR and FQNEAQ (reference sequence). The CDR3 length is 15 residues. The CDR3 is CASSHGRVGSDEQYF. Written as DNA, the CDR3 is TGTGCCAGCAGCCACGGCCGGGTCGGGTCGGACGAGCAGTACTTC.

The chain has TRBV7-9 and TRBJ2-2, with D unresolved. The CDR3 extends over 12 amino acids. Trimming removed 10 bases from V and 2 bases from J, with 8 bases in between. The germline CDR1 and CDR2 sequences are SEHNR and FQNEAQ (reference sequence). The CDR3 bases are TGTGCCACCCTAGATAACACCGGGGAGCTGTTTTTT. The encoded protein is CATLDNTGELFF.

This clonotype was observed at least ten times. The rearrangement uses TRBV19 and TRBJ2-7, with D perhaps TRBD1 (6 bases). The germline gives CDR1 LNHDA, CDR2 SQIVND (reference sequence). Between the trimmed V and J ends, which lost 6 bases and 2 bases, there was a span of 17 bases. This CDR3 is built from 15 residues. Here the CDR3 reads CASRPTGYETYEQYF. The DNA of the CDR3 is TGTGCCAGTAGACCTACAGGGTACGAAACCTACGAGCAGTACTTC. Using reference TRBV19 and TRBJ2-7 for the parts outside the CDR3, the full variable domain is DGGITQSPKYLFRKEGQNVTLSCEQNLNHDAMYWYRQDPGQGLRLIYYSQIVNDFQKGDIAEGYSVSREKKESFPLTVTSAQKNPTAFYLCASRPTGYETYEQYFGPGTRLTVT.

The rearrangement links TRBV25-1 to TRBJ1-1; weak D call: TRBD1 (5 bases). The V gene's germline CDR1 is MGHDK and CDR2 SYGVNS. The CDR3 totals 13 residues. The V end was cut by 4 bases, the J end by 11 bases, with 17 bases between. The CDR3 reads CASSGSGGEWAFF. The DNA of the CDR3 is TGTGCCAGCAGTGGTTCCGGGGGAGAGTGGGCTTTCTTT.

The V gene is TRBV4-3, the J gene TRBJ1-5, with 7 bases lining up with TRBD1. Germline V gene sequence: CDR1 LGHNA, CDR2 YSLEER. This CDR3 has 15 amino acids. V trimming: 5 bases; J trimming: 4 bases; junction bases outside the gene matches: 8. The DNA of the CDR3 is TGCGCCAGCAGCGCCCAGACAGGGTGGAATCAGCCCCAGCATTTT. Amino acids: CASSAQTGWNQPQHF.

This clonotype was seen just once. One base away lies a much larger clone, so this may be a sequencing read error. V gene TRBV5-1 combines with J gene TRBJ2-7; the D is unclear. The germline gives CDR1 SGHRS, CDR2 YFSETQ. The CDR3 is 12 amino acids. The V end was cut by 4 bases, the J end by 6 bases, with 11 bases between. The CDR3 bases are TGCGCCAGCAGCCCCCCGCCGCTCGAGCAGTACTTC. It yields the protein CASSPPPLEQYF.

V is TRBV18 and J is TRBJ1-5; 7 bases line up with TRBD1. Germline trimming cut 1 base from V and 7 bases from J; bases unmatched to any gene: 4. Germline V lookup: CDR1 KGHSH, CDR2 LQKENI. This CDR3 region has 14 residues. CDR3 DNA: TGTGCCAGCTCACCACAGGGGGCAGGGCAGCCCCAGCATTTT. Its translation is CASSPQGAGQPQHF.

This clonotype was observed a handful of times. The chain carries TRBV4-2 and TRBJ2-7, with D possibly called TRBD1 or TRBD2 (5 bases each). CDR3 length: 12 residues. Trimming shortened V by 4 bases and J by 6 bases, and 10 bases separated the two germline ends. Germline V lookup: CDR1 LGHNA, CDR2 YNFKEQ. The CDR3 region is CASSPSGTEQYF. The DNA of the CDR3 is TGTGCCAGCAGCCCCTCCGGGACCGAGCAGTACTTC.

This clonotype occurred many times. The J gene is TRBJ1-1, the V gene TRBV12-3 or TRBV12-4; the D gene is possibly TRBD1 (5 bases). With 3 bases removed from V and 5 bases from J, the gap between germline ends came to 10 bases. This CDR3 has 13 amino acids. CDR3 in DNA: TGTGCCAGCAGTTTCTACAGGTCGACTGAAGCTTTCTTT. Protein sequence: CASSFYRSTEAFF.

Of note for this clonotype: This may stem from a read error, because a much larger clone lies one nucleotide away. In DNA form, the CDR3 reads TGCAGTGCGCCTATCAGGGCGAGAGAGACCCAGTACTTC. It codes for CSAPIRARETQYF. V usage is TRBV20-1 and J usage is TRBJ2-5; D possibly corresponds to TRBD1 (5 bases). V shed 6 bases and J shed 4 bases, with 15 bases lying between them. Germline V gene data show CDR1 as DFQATT and CDR2 as SNEGSKA (reference sequence). The CDR3 contains 13 residues.

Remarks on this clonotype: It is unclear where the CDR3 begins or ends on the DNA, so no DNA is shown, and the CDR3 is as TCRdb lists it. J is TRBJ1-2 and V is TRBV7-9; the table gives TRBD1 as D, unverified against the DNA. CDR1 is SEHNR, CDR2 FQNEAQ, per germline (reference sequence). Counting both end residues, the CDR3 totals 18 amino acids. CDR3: CASSIYLCITTGRDGYTF.

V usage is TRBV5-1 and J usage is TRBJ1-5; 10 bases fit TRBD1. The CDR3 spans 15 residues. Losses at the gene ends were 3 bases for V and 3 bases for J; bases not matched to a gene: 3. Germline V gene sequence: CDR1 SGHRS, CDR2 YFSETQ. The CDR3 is CASSWTGGDNQPQHF. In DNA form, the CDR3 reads TGCGCCAGCAGCTGGACAGGGGGAGACAATCAGCCCCAGCATTTT.

The CDR3 is CAIRVGASGNTIYF. CDR3 sequence (DNA): TGTGCCATCAGGGTGGGGGCTTCGGGAAACACCATATATTTT. The chain joins TRBV10-3 to TRBJ1-3; maybe TRBD1 (6 bases). CDR1 ENHRY and CDR2 SYGVKD come from the germline V gene. The CDR3 has 14 residues. V was shortened by 6 bases and J by 4 bases, with 13 bases between the two germline ends.

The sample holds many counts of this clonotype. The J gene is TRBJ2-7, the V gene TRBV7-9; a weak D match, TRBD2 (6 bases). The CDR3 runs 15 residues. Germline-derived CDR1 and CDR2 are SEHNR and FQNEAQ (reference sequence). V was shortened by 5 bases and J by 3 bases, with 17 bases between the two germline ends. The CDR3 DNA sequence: TGTGCCAGCAGCATAGGGCAGGATAGCGGCTACGAGCAGTACTTC. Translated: CASSIGQDSGYEQYF.